This TCR beta chain derives from a study of blood T cell repertoires in COVID-19. Study summary: There were acute and convalescent COVID-19 samples, and they came from the United States, Italy and Spain.

Authors' data handling: For nucleated cells, counts were estimated from reference gene primer amplification. Data came from immunoSEQ multiplex PCR; TCRdb stores just in-frame clones and leaves some out. Clone size and V and J calls were adopted from that table, with D and trimming inferred from the DNA. The table records 55,000 or so clones, about three quarters of them present only once. V was cut by 2 bases and J by 1 base, with 8 bases left in between. Germline CDR1 MDHEN, CDR2 SYDVKM. This CDR3 is 14 amino acids long. This receptor was taken from a man aged 25 to 40 with COVID-19, enrolled during active disease. The V and J genes are TRBV28 and TRBJ1-1, with D hard to call. Sequenced material: peripheral blood. This CDR3 is CASSLIVPNTEAFF. The DNA for the CDR3 is TGTGCCAGCAGTTTAATCGTTCCGAACACTGAAGCTTTCTTT. The full variable domain, its missing parts supplied by reference TRBV28 and TRBJ1-1, is DVKVTQSSRYLVKRTGEKVFLECVQDMDHENMFWYRQDPGLGLRLIYFSYDVKMKEKGDIPEGYSVSREKKERFSLILESASTNQTSMYLCASSLIVPNTEAFFGQGTRLTVV.